This T cell receptor (beta chain) was recovered during a study of beta chain features in type 1 diabetes. Broader study findings: VDJ junctions from type 1 diabetes patients carried fewer insertions and larger deletions. In all four CD4+ subsets, TCRB CDR3 length was significantly, moderately reduced in type 1 diabetes.

Of the isolated RNA, all was reverse transcribed, and so the sequenced material was expressed TCRB transcripts. The repertoire was sequenced with immunoSEQ multiplex PCR; TCRdb's copy has only in-frame clones and lacks some. The table records 120,000 to 150,000 clones, 13% of them present only once. Germline CDR1 GTSNPN, CDR2 SVGIG (reference sequence). Trimming removed 1 base from V and 1 base from J, with 2 bases in between. The CDR3 is made up of 12 amino acids. This clone has more than one count but fewer than ten. Its antigen remains unidentified. This specimen includes other DNA sequences encoding the same CDR3.

Material: central memory CD4+ T cells from blood. V and J are TRBV30 and TRBJ1-5; D is unresolved. This sequence originates from a man between 18 and 35 years old with type 1 diabetes. The CDR3 spells CAWSGSNQPQHF. For the CDR3, the DNA is TGTGCCTGGAGTGGAAGCAATCAGCCCCAGCATTTT.